The 23 T cell receptor beta chains in this list originate from one sample, sequenced in a study of T cells in Graves' hyperthyroidism and ophthalmopathy. Amplification of TCR beta CDR3 regions used RNA as the template. HTBI primers drove first-round RT-PCR of the TCR CDR3. Each CDR3 protein is one row after TCRdb ran MiXCR on the multiplex PCR reads. The table records 150,000 to 200,000 distinct CDR3 sequences, about a tenth of them present only once. Sequenced input: blood. These receptors were obtained from a woman between 18 and 30 years old with Graves' hyperthyroidism that later progressed to Graves' ophthalmopathy.

In its sample, this clonotype was seen many times. The chain recombines TRBV19 with TRBJ2-7; 8 nucleotides line up with TRBD2. This CDR3 spans 15 amino acids. With 5 bases clipped from V and 1 base from J, the junction kept 7 bases outside the gene matches. The germline CDR1 and CDR2 sequences are LNHDA and SQIVND (reference sequence). CDR3 nucleotides: TGTGCCAGTAGTGCGCGGACTAGCACTTCCTACGAGCAGTACTTC. It yields the protein CASSARTSTSYEQYF.

This clonotype occurred a few times. V is TRBV9 and J is TRBJ1-3; 7 nucleotides match TRBD1. Germline V gene sequence: CDR1 SGDLS, CDR2 YYNGEE. The CDR3 contains 16 residues. Germline trimming cut 0 bases from V and 3 bases from J; bases unmatched to any gene: 6. This CDR3 reads CASSVGGTGVGNTIYF. The CDR3 region has the DNA TGTGCCAGCAGCGTAGGGGGCACAGGGGTTGGAAACACCATATATTTT. The full variable domain, completed using reference TRBV9 and TRBJ1-3, is DSGVTQTPKHLITATGQRVTLRCSPRSGDLSVYWYQQSLDQGLQFLIQYYNGEERAKGNILERFSAQQFPDLHSELNLSSLELGDSALYFCASSVGGTGVGNTIYFGEGSWLTVV.

In its sample, this clonotype was seen once. The V gene is TRBV9, the J gene TRBJ1-2; D is uncertain. This CDR3 is built from 14 residues. Trimming took 0 bases from V and 3 from J, leaving 9 bases between them. CDR1 SGDLS and CDR2 YYNGEE come from the germline V gene. This CDR3 reads CASSVGVGYYGYTF. Written as DNA, the CDR3 is TGTGCCAGCAGCGTAGGGGTGGGTTACTATGGCTACACCTTC.

In this sample, this clonotype turned up many times. The chain uses TRBV29-1 and TRBJ1-2; unclear D gene. V was shortened by 7 bases and J by 8 bases, with 14 bases between the two germline ends. Germline assignment: CDR1 SQVTM and CDR2 ANQGSEA. The CDR3 consists of 11 residues. The CDR3 is CSGIFHEGYTF. CDR3 bases: TGCAGCGGGATATTTCACGAGGGCTACACCTTC.

The genes are TRBV4-1 and TRBJ2-3; TRBD1 matches at 7 bases. The CDR3 is made up of 16 amino acids. Germline V gene data show CDR1 as MGHRA and CDR2 as YSYEKL. The junction had 5 bases not matched to a gene; V was cut back by 2 bases and J by 0 bases. CDR3 in amino acids: CASSQSGQPSTDTQYF. As DNA, the CDR3 is TGCGCCAGCAGCCAATCGGGACAGCCAAGCACAGATACGCAGTATTTT.

This clonotype was counted at least ten times. V usage is TRBV28 and J usage is TRBJ1-5, with 9 bases matching TRBD1. V shed 2 bases, J shed 4 bases, and the junction held 3 bases outside the gene matches. The length of the CDR3 is 15 residues. In germline, CDR1 is MDHEN, CDR2 SYDVKM. The CDR3 region is CASSLPGTGNQPQHF. The CDR3 DNA is TGTGCCAGCAGTTTACCCGGGACAGGGAATCAGCCCCAGCATTTT.

This clonotype was counted at least ten times. The chain uses TRBV6-1 and TRBJ2-3, with 8 bases matching TRBD1. Germline trimming cut 6 bases from V and 6 bases from J; bases unmatched to any gene: 5. The CDR3 sequence is 13 residues long. The germline CDR1 and CDR2 sequences are MNHNS and SASEGT. CDR3 sequence (DNA): TGTGCCAGCAGACGGACAGGGATTGATACGCAGTATTTT. Translation: CASRRTGIDTQYF.

The genes are TRBV5-4 and TRBJ2-5; perhaps TRBD2 as D (7 bases). The CDR3 extends over 14 amino acids. V was shortened by 0 bases and J by 3 bases, with 9 bases between the two germline ends. Germline V CDR1 and CDR2: SGHNT, YYREEE (reference sequence). The DNA of the CDR3 is TGTGCCAGCAGCTTGGGCGGGGGCGAAGAGACCCAGTACTTC. It is translated as CASSLGGGEETQYF.

This clonotype showed up just a few times. The chain joins TRBV7-9 to TRBJ2-3; possibly TRBD1 for D (6 bases). The CDR3 is 16 residues long. In germline, CDR1 is SEHNR, CDR2 FQNEAQ (reference sequence). V dropped 4 bases and J dropped 3 bases, with 17 bases sitting between them. The CDR3: CASSSLGAGKTDTQYF. For the CDR3, the DNA is TGTGCCAGCAGCTCGCTGGGGGCGGGTAAAACAGATACGCAGTATTTT. Variable domain in full (rest from reference TRBV7-9 and TRBJ2-3): DTGVSQNPRHKITKRGQNVTFRCDPISEHNRLYWYRQTLGQGPEFLTYFQNEAQLEKSRLLSDRFSAERPKGSFSTLEIQRTEQGDSAMYLCASSSLGAGKTDTQYFGPGTRLTVL.

The chain is built from TRBV2 and TRBJ1-1, with D unclear. Trimming removed 8 bases from V and 5 bases from J, with 15 bases in between. The germline gives CDR1 SNHLY, CDR2 FYNNEI. CDR3 length: 13 amino acids. The CDR3 sequence is CASRRAEVTEAFF. Here the CDR3 DNA reads TGTGCCAGCCGGAGAGCTGAGGTAACTGAAGCTTTCTTT.

This clonotype was recorded at least ten times. The CDR3 is CASSPNQGAETEAFF. CDR3 DNA: TGTGCCAGCTCACCAAATCAGGGGGCGGAAACTGAAGCTTTCTTT. V and J are TRBV18 and TRBJ1-1; 8 nucleotides line up with TRBD1. The CDR3 is 15 amino acids. V was clipped by 2 bases and J by 5 bases; unmatched bases: 7. CDR1 and CDR2 from the germline V gene are KGHSH and LQKENI.

The rearrangement links TRBV19 to TRBJ2-3, with D perhaps matching TRBD1 or TRBD2 (5 bases each). Germline-derived CDR1 and CDR2 are LNHDA and SQIVND (reference sequence). This CDR3 region has 16 residues. The germline V and J ends were trimmed by 4 bases and 2 bases, with 16 bases remaining between them. In nucleotides, the CDR3 is TGTGCCAGTAGTAGGGTGGGACCCAAGAACACAGATACGCAGTATTTT. Protein: CASSRVGPKNTDTQYF.

V gene TRBV18 combines with J gene TRBJ2-6, with D tentatively TRBD1 or TRBD2 (5 bases each). Germline assignment: CDR1 KGHSH and CDR2 LQKENI. V was trimmed by 1 base and J by 0 bases, leaving 13 bases between them. CDR3 length: 18 amino acids. Here the CDR3 DNA reads TGTGCCAGCTCACCACGACGGGGCCCGGCCTCTGGGGCCAACGTCCTGACTTTC. Its translation: CASSPRRGPASGANVLTF.

This clonotype was picked up many times. CDR3 loop: CASSLGGLYNTEAFF. The CDR3 coding sequence is TGCGCCAGCAGCTTGGGGGGATTGTACAACACTGAAGCTTTCTTT. The chain uses TRBV5-1 and TRBJ1-1; D call uncertain. Per the germline V gene, CDR1 is SGHRS and CDR2 is YFSETQ. V was shortened by 0 bases and J by 2 bases, with 11 bases between the two germline ends. There are 15 residues in the CDR3.

This clonotype was counted at least ten times. J is TRBJ2-7 and V is TRBV20-1; TRBD2 matches 7 bases. Losses at the gene ends were 3 bases for V and 5 bases for J; bases not matched to a gene: 10. This CDR3 comprises 14 residues. Germline V gives CDR1 DFQATT, CDR2 SNEGSKA (reference sequence). CDR3 nucleotides: TGCAGTGCTAGTCGGCTCGCGCGGGAGCACGAGCAGTACTTC. Its translation is CSASRLAREHEQYF.

This clonotype was counted at least ten times. The gene calls are TRBV2 and TRBJ1-2; D uncertain. Germline loops: CDR1 SNHLY, CDR2 FYNNEI. The CDR3 is 16 amino acids. The ends were cut back, 2 bases at V and 6 bases at J, with 19 bases in the middle. CDR3 DNA sequence: TGTGCCAGCAGTGAATGGTTTAAAAAGGGAGAAGATGGCTACACCTTC. Amino acid sequence: CASSEWFKKGEDGYTF. Using reference TRBV2 and TRBJ1-2 for the parts outside the CDR3, the full variable domain is EPEVTQTPSHQVTQMGQEVILRCVPISNHLYFYWYRQILGQKVEFLVSFYNNEISEKSEIFDDQFSVERPDGSNFTLKIRSTKLEDSAMYFCASSEWFKKGEDGYTFGSGTRLTVV.

This clonotype was recorded a few times. V and J are TRBV15 and TRBJ2-5; D not certain. Per germline, CDR1 LNHNV and CDR2 YYDKDF (reference sequence). The CDR3 is 13 amino acids. V gave up 4 bases and J gave up 2 bases, with 8 bases separating them. CDR3 sequence reads: CATSKGIQETQYF. The CDR3 bases are TGTGCCACCAGCAAAGGGATACAAGAGACCCAGTACTTC.

This clonotype showed up many times. The gene calls are TRBV19 and TRBJ1-1, with D possibly matching TRBD1 (6 bases). The CDR3 is made up of 15 amino acids. The V and J ends lost 5 bases and 6 bases respectively, with 19 bases between them. Per the germline V gene, CDR1 is LNHDA and CDR2 is SQIVND (reference sequence). Here the CDR3 DNA reads TGTGCCAGTAGTTCCCCTTTAGACGGGGGCCCTGAAGCTTTCTTT. Encoded protein: CASSSPLDGGPEAFF.

This clonotype was detected ten times or more. This chain joins TRBV6-1 and TRBJ2-7; possibly TRBD1 or TRBD2 for D (6 bases each). The CDR3 spans 14 residues. Trimming stripped 4 bases from V and 0 bases from J, with 10 bases between. Germline V gene sequence: CDR1 MNHNS, CDR2 SASEGT. The chain's CDR3 is CASSGGASSYEQYF. In DNA, the CDR3 is TGTGCCAGCAGTGGGGGGGCGAGCTCCTACGAGCAGTACTTC.

Comments on this clonotype: A single base separates this from a much larger clone, so it may be a read error. The chain joins TRBV19 to TRBJ2-1, with 7 bases identical to TRBD2. The CDR3 runs 15 residues. Per the germline V gene, CDR1 is LNHDA and CDR2 is SQIVND (reference sequence). CDR3 nucleotides: TGTGCCAGTAGTAGCGAGACTAGCTCCTTCGACGAGCAGTGCTTC. It yields the protein CASSSETSSFDEQCF.

At least ten counts were recorded for this clonotype. The CDR3 region has the DNA TGTGCCAGCAGTGAAGGGACAGGGAGTCCTTGGGGCTACACCTTC. It yields the protein CASSEGTGSPWGYTF. The rearrangement uses TRBV6-1 and TRBJ1-2; 8 nucleotides agree with TRBD1. V shed 1 base and J 8 bases; nucleotides not matched to a gene: 9. The CDR3 is made up of 15 amino acids. Germline CDR1 MNHNS, CDR2 SASEGT.

Only a few counts were recorded for this clonotype. The DNA for the CDR3 is TGCGCCAGCAGCGCCATCTCCCGGGACCACAATGAGCAGTTCTTC. It yields the protein CASSAISRDHNEQFF. The genes are TRBV5-1 and TRBJ2-1; D tentatively reads TRBD1 or TRBD2 (5 bases each). The germline CDR1 and CDR2 sequences are SGHRS and YFSETQ. The CDR3 totals 15 residues. Trimming stripped 4 bases from V and 5 bases from J, with 16 bases between.

This clonotype has ten or more counts. The chain combines TRBV28 with TRBJ2-7; TRBD1 agrees at 7 bases. CDR3 size: 14 residues. The germline gives CDR1 MDHEN, CDR2 SYDVKM. The V gene end was trimmed by 7 bases and the J gene end by 1 base; junction bases not matched to a gene: 7. CDR3: CASKEQGVSYEQYF. In nucleotides, the CDR3 is TGTGCCAGCAAGGAGCAGGGGGTTTCCTACGAGCAGTACTTC.